The sequence of this T cell receptor (beta chain) was determined in a study of molecular identifiers for immune sequencing clone quantification. Trimming pared 2 bases from V and 4 bases from J, leaving 11 bases between. CDR1 and CDR2 (germline): MNHEY, SVGEGT. The CDR3 loop spans 14 amino acids. This clonotype was observed a handful of times. TCRdb used MiXCR to reprocess the PCR reads, holding one entry per CDR3 protein. Here the sample spans 460,000 or so distinct CDR3 sequences, over 20% being singletons. As CD8+CD4-CCR7+CD45RA+ cells, naive CD8 T cells were sorted. The chain uses TRBV6-2 or TRBV6-3 and TRBJ1-1; D remains ambiguous. The TCR comes from a human donor in good health. Some libraries in this study had Jurkat cell RNA spiked in. The material sequenced was naive CD8+ T cells from blood, with Jurkat cell RNA spiked in. As for subset: FACS-sorted CD8+CD4-CCR7+CD45RA+ naive T cells. In DNA, the CDR3 is TGTGCCAGCAGTTACAGTTACCCTACCACTGAAGCTTTCTTT. This gives the protein CASSYSYPTTEAFF.